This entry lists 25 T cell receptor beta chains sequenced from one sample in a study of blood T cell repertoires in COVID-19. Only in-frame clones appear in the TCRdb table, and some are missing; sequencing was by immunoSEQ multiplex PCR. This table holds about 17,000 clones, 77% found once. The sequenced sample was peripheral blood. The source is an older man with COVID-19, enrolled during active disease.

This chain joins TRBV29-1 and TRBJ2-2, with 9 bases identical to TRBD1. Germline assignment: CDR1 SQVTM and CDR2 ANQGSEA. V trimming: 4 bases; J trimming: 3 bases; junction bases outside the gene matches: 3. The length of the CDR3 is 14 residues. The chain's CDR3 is CSVAQGAHTGELFF. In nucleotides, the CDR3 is TGCAGCGTTGCACAGGGGGCTCACACCGGGGAGCTGTTTTTT.

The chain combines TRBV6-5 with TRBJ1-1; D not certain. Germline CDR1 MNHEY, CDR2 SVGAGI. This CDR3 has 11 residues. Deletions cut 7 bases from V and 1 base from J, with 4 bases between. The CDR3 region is CASTSNTEAFF. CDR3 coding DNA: TGTGCCAGCACCTCGAACACTGAAGCTTTCTTT.

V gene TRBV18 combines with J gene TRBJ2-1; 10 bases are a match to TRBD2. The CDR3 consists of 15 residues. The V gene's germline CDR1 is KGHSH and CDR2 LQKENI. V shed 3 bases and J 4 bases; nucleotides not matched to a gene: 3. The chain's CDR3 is CASSPGTSAYNEQFF. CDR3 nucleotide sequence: TGTGCCAGCTCACCCGGGACTAGCGCTTACAATGAGCAGTTCTTC.

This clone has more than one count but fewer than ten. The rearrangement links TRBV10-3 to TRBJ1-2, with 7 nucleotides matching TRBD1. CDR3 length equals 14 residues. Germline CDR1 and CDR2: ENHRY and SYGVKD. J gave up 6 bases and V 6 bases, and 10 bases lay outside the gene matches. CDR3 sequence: CAISDRQGPHGYTF. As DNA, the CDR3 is TGTGCCATCAGCGATAGACAGGGTCCGCATGGCTACACCTTC.

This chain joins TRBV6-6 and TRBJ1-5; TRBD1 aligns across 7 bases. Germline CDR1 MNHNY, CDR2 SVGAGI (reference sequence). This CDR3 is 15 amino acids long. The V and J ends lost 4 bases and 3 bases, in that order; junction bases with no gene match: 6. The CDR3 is CASSSRGVVNQPQHF. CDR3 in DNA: TGTGCCAGCAGTTCCAGGGGGGTGGTCAATCAGCCCCAGCATTTT.

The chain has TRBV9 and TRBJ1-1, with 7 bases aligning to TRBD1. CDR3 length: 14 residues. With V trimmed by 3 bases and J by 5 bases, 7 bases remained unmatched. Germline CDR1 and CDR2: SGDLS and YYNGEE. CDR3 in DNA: TGTGCCAGCAGCGGGACGGACAGGAGGACTGAAGCTTTCTTT. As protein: CASSGTDRRTEAFF.

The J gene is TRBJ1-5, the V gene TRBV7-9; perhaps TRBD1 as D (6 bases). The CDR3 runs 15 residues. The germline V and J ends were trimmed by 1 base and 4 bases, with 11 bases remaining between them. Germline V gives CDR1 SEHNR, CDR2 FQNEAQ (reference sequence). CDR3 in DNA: TGTGCCAGCAGCTTAGGCTCGACAGGAAATCAGCCCCAGCATTTT. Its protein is CASSLGSTGNQPQHF.

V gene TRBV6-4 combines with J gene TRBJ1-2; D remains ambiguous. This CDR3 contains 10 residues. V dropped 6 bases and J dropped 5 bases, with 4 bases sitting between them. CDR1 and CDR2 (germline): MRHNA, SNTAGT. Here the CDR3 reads CASRSYGYTF. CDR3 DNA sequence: TGTGCCAGCAGGAGTTATGGCTACACCTTC.

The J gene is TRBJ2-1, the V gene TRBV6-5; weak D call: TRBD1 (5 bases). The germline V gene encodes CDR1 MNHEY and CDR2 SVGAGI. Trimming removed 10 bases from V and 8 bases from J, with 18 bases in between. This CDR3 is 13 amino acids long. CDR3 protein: CATRQFRIDEQFF. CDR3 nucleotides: TGTGCCACCCGACAGTTCCGGATCGATGAGCAGTTCTTC.

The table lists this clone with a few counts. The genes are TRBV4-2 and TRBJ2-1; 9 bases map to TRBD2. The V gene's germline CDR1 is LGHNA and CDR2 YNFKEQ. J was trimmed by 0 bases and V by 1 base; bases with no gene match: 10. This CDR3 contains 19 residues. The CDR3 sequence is CASSQAPGTSRSSYNEQFF. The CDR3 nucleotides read TGTGCCAGCAGCCAAGCGCCCGGGACTAGCAGGAGCTCCTACAATGAGCAGTTCTTC.

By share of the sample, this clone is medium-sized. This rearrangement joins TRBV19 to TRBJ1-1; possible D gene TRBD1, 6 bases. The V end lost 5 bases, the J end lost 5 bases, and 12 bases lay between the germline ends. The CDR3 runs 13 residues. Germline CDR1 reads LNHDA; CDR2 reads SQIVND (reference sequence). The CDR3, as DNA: TGTGCCAGTAGTGCCAAACAGGGAACTGAAGCTTTCTTT. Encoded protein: CASSAKQGTEAFF.

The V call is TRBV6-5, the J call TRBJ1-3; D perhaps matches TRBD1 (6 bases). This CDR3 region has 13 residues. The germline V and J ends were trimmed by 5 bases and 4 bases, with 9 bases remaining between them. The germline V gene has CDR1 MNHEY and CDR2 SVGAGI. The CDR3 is CASSRQGGNTIYF. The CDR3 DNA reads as TGTGCCAGCAGTCGCCAGGGGGGAAACACCATATATTTT.

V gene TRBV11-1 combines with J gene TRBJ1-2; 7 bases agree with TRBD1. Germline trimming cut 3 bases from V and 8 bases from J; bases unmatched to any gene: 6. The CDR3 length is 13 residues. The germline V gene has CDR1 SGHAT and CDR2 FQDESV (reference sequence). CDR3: CASSFTGAGGYTF. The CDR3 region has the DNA TGTGCCAGCAGCTTTACAGGGGCCGGGGGCTACACCTTC. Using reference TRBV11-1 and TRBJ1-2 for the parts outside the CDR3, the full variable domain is EAEVAQSPRYKITEKSQAVAFWCDPISGHATLYWYRQILGQGPELLVQFQDESVVDDSQLPKDRFSAERLKGVDSTLKIQPAELGDSAMYLCASSFTGAGGYTFGSGTRLTVV.

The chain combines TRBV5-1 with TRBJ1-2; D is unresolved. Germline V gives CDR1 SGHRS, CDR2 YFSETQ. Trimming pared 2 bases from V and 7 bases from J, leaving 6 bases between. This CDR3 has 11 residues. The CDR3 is CASSFGGGYTF. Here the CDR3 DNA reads TGCGCCAGCAGCTTTGGCGGTGGCTACACCTTC.

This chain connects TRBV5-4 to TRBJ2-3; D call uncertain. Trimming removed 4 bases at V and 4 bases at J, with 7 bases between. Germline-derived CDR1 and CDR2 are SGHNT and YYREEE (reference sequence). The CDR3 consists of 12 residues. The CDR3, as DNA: TGTGCCAGCAGCATAGACTCAGATACGCAGTATTTT. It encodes CASSIDSDTQYF.

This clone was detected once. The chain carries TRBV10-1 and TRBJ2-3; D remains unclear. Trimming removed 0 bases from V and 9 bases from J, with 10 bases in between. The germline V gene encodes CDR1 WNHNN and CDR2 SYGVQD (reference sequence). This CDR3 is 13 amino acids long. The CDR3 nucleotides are TGCGCCAGCAGTGAGTCGGCCAGACTCACGCAGTATTTT. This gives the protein CASSESARLTQYF.

CDR3 DNA sequence: TGTGCCAGCAGCTCCGGGACAAATCTAGGTGAGCAGTTCTTC. Protein: CASSSGTNLGEQFF. This sequence joins TRBV7-9 and TRBJ2-1; a possible D gene is TRBD1 (6 bases). CDR3 length equals 14 residues. Trimming took 4 bases from V and 9 from J, leaving 16 bases between them. CDR1 is SEHNR, CDR2 FQNEAQ, per germline (reference sequence).

CDR3 residues: CASSYLGLNTGELFF. DNA for the CDR3: TGTGCCAGCAGTTACTTGGGACTTAACACCGGGGAGCTGTTTTTT. The chain has TRBV6-2 or TRBV6-3 and TRBJ2-2; possible D gene TRBD2, 6 bases. Germline V gives CDR1 MNHEY, CDR2 SVGEGT. This CDR3 is 15 amino acids long. Trimming took 1 base from V and 2 from J, leaving 8 bases between them.

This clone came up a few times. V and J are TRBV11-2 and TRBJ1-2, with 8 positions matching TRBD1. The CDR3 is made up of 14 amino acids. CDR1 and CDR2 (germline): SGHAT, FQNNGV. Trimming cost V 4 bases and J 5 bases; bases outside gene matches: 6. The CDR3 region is CASSYRQGRYGYTF. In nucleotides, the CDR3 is TGTGCCAGCAGCTACCGACAGGGGCGATATGGCTACACCTTC.

The CDR3 sequence is CASTDRAGYEQYF. The CDR3 DNA is TGTGCCAGCACCGACAGGGCGGGGTACGAGCAGTACTTC. The chain carries TRBV2 and TRBJ2-7; a weak D match, TRBD1 (7 bases). This CDR3 spans 13 amino acids. Per germline, CDR1 SNHLY and CDR2 FYNNEI. V was trimmed by 7 bases and J by 4 bases, leaving 14 bases between them.

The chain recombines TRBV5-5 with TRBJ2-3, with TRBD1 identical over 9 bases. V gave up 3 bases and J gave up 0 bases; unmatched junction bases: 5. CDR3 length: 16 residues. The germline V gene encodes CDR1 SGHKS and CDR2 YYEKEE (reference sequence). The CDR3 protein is CASSSTGGISTDTQYF. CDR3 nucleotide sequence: TGTGCCAGCAGCTCGACAGGGGGAATTAGCACAGATACGCAGTATTTT.

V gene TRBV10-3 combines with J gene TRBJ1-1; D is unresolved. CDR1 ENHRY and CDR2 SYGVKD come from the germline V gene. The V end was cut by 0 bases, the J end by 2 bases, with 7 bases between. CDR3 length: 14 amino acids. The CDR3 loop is CAISESAANTEAFF. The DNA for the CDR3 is TGTGCCATCAGTGAGTCAGCGGCAAACACTGAAGCTTTCTTT.

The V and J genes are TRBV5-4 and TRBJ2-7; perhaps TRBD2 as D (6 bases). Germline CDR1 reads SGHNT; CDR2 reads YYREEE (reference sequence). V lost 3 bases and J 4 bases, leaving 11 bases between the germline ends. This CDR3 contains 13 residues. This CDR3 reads CASSSGVAYEQYF. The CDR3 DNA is TGTGCCAGCAGCTCGGGGGTAGCTTACGAGCAGTACTTC. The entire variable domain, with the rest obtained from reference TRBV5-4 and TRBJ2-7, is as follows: ETGVTQSPTHLIKTRGQQVTLRCSSQSGHNTVSWYQQALGQGPQFIFQYYREEENGRGNFPPRFSGLQFPNYSSELNVNALELDDSALYLCASSSGVAYEQYFGPGTRLTVT.

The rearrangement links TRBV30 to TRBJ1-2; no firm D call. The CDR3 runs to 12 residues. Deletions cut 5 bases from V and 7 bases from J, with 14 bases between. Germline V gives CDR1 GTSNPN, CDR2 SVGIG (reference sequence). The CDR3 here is CAWELAGVGYTF. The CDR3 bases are TGTGCCTGGGAGCTAGCGGGAGTTGGCTACACCTTC.

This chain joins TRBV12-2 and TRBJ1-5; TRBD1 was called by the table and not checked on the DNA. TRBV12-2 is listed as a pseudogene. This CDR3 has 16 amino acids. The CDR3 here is CASRLATRNSNQPQHF. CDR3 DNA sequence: TGTGCAAGTCGCTTAGCGACACGCAATAGCAATCAGCCCCAGCATTTT.